A single sample is the source of the 9 T cell receptor beta chains below, sequenced in a study of beta chain features in type 1 diabetes. The investigators reverse transcribed all of the isolated RNA, so they sequenced expressed TCRB transcripts. Repertoires were generated with immunoSEQ multiplex PCR, while TCRdb's copy carries only in-frame clones and drops some. The data contain roughly 500,000 clones, about 10% of them singletons. Sequencing was performed on naive CD4+ T cells from blood. The receptors derive from a woman aged 18 to 35 in good health.

This clone showed up just a few times. The chain is built from TRBV5-4 and TRBJ2-7; possibly TRBD1 for D (5 bases). V dropped 0 bases and J dropped 5 bases, with 6 bases sitting between them. The CDR3 is made up of 12 amino acids. Germline V CDR1 and CDR2: SGHNT, YYREEE (reference sequence). CDR3 DNA: TGTGCCAGCAGCTTGGACAGGCACGAGCAGTACGTC. This codes for CASSLDRHEQYV.

The rearrangement links TRBV6-6 to TRBJ2-3; 10 bases are shared with TRBD2. Germline loops: CDR1 MNHNY, CDR2 SVGAGI (reference sequence). There are 15 residues in the CDR3. V dropped 2 bases and J dropped 5; count of bases not matched to a gene: 4. The CDR3 protein is CASSYVLAGIDTQYF. CDR3 nucleotides: TGTGCCAGCAGTTACGTACTAGCGGGGATAGATACGCAGTATTTT.

This clone turned up a few times. The chain employs TRBV27 and TRBJ2-7; either TRBD1 or TRBD2 may supply D (6 bases each). Trimming shortened V by 1 base and J by 7 bases, and 14 bases separated the two germline ends. Germline CDR1 is MNHEY and CDR2 is SMNVEV (reference sequence). CDR3 length equals 14 residues. The CDR3 DNA is TGTGCCAGCAGTTTATTAAGGGGGGCTAGTGAGCAGTACTTC. Its translation: CASSLLRGASEQYF.

This clone was picked up a small number of times. CDR3 DNA sequence: TGTGCCAGCAGCTCCCGACAGGGTGAGTGGCCAGATACGCAGTATTTT. It is translated as CASSSRQGEWPDTQYF. The J gene is TRBJ2-3, the V gene TRBV7-3; the match to TRBD1 covers 7 bases. This CDR3 has 16 amino acids. The germline V gene encodes CDR1 SGHTA and CDR2 FQGTGA. Losses at the gene ends were 4 bases for V and 4 bases for J; bases not matched to a gene: 11. Together with reference TRBV7-3 and TRBJ2-3, the CDR3 gives the full variable domain: GAGVSQTPSNKVTEKGKYVELRCDPISGHTALYWYRQSLGQGPEFLIYFQGTGAADDSGLPNDRFFAVRPEGSVSTLKIQRTERGDSAVYLCASSSRQGEWPDTQYFGPGTRLTVL.

This clone was recorded a few times. The rearrangement joins TRBV5-4 to TRBJ2-7; no reliable D call. The length of the CDR3 is 12 residues. Germline-derived CDR1 and CDR2 are SGHNT and YYREEE (reference sequence). V was shortened by 2 bases and J by 5 bases, with 8 bases between the two germline ends. CDR3 loop: CASSLVGHEQYV. The CDR3 bases are TGTGCCAGCAGCTTAGTGGGCCACGAGCAGTACGTC.

CDR3: CASSQSPGPYEQYV. CDR3 coding DNA: TGTGCCAGCAGCCAATCCCCAGGCCCCTACGAGCAGTACGTC. This chain uses TRBV14 with TRBJ2-7, with D hard to call. CDR1 SGHDN and CDR2 FVKESK come from the germline V gene. Trimming took off 2 bases at V and 2 bases at J, with 10 bases between the two ends. CDR3 length equals 14 residues.

This clone occurred a few times. This sequence joins TRBV2 and TRBJ1-5; D remains unclear. This CDR3 comprises 13 residues. Germline CDR1 SNHLY, CDR2 FYNNEI. V was trimmed by 6 bases and J by 9 bases, leaving 15 bases between them. The CDR3 is CASSAREVGPQHF. CDR3 DNA: TGTGCCAGCAGCGCTAGGGAAGTCGGGCCCCAGCATTTT.

This clone has just a few counts. The chain joins TRBV9 to TRBJ2-5; the match to TRBD1 covers 9 bases. The CDR3 has 15 residues. The V segment lost 4 bases and the J segment 2 bases; nucleotides outside the gene matches: 6. Per the germline V gene, CDR1 is SGDLS and CDR2 is YYNGEE. The CDR3 spells CASSPTGTGQETQYF. The CDR3 region has the DNA TGTGCCAGCAGCCCTACCGGGACAGGGCAAGAGACCCAGTACTTC.

This clone has only a few counts. The chain links TRBV25-1 to TRBJ1-2; perhaps TRBD1 as D (5 bases). The V gene's germline CDR1 is MGHDK and CDR2 SYGVNS. CDR3 length: 15 amino acids. Deletions cut 5 bases from V and 8 bases from J, with 21 bases between. The chain's CDR3 is CASSFAGTGTRGYTF. In DNA, the CDR3 is TGTGCCAGCAGTTTCGCCGGGACCGGGACCCGAGGCTACACCTTC.